The TCR beta chain described here comes from a study of early T cells in non-severe SARS-CoV-2 infection. TCRdb processed the 5' RACE reads anew with MiXCR; each CDR3 protein has one entry. The data hold around 40,000 distinct CDR3 sequences, with 5.9% observed a single time. The table lists this clonotype with many counts. This CDR3 comprises 12 residues. Germline loops: CDR1 SNHLY, CDR2 FYNNEI. Trimming took 8 bases from V and 1 from J, leaving 3 bases between them. V is TRBV2 and J is TRBJ2-6; D is uncertain. This sequence originates from an adult who was a healthcare worker with PCR-confirmed SARS-CoV-2 infection or an uninfected control (not recorded which). Sequenced input: whole blood. CDR3: CASASGANVLTF. CDR3 DNA sequence: TGTGCCAGCGCATCTGGGGCCAACGTCCTGACTTTC.